The entry that follows covers one T cell receptor beta chain sequence. Its antigen is as yet unknown. Profiled with immunoSEQ multiplex PCR; TCRdb holds only in-frame clones, not every one. The sample holds over a million clones, around 78% seen once. The entry originates in a study of shared clonotypes between healthy human individuals. Findings of the study overall: The generation probabilities recorded for non-shared clonotypes fell below those of clonotypes shared by all four donors. A handful of donors had approximately 4.6% of their naive CD4 clonotypes in common.

The CDR3 sequence is 13 residues long. CDR1 and CDR2 (germline): SEHNR, FQNEAQ (reference sequence). Trimming took off 5 bases at V and 9 bases at J, with 14 bases between the two ends. This sequence joins TRBV7-9 and TRBJ2-1; no reliable D call. The TCR originated in a man aged 18-30 years in good health. Some clones in this sample may be carry-over from other donors' samples. The sequencing sample was made of memory CD4+ T cells from PBMCs. Subset indicated: CD45RA-negative fraction. The CDR3 DNA is TGTGCCAGCAGCCTGGTCCTGGAGAGTGAGCAGTTCTTC. Translated, it gives CASSLVLESEQFF.